This paragraph covers one TCR beta chain sequence. The sample originates from a study of blood T cell repertoires in COVID-19. V shed 3 bases and J 3 bases; nucleotides not matched to a gene: 7. CDR3 length equals 18 residues. Germline CDR1 and CDR2: WSHSY and SAAADI. Here immunoSEQ multiplex PCR was the method, and the copy in TCRdb shows in-frame clones only, minus some. This sample has 150,000 or so clones, with less than 85% found just once. The sequenced sample was peripheral blood. This chain joins TRBV10-2 and TRBJ2-3; 15 nucleotides line up with TRBD2. The source of this sequence is a woman of 80 years or more with acute or convalescent COVID-19. CDR3 nucleotides: TGCGCCAGCAGTGAAACGGGACTAGCGGGAGGAGGAACAGATACGCAGTATTTT. The encoded protein is CASSETGLAGGGTDTQYF.